The 22 T cell receptor beta chains below come from one sample, sequenced in a study of shared clonotypes between healthy human individuals. Method: immunoSEQ multiplex PCR; TCRdb's copy keeps in-frame clones and lacks some. This table holds roughly 200,000 clones, over 50% found once. Sequencing was carried out using memory CD4+ T cells sorted from blood. Subset reported: CD45RA-negative fraction. The receptor source for this set is a young man in good health.

The V and J genes are TRBV28 and TRBJ2-3; 10 nucleotides line up with TRBD1. Germline V gives CDR1 MDHEN, CDR2 SYDVKM. V was clipped by 9 bases and J by 1 base; unmatched bases: 7. The CDR3 has 15 amino acids. This CDR3 is CASGLTGGGTDTQYF. The CDR3 coding sequence is TGTGCCAGTGGGCTGACAGGGGGCGGCACAGATACGCAGTATTTT.

Many counts were recorded for this clone. V usage is TRBV19 and J usage is TRBJ2-6; D uncertain. Per the germline V gene, CDR1 is LNHDA and CDR2 is SQIVND (reference sequence). CDR3 length equals 15 residues. V lost 3 bases and J lost 0, with 6 bases in between. The CDR3 region has the DNA TGTGCCAGTAGTATGGGAAACTCTGGGGCCAACGTCCTGACTTTC. This gives the protein CASSMGNSGANVLTF.

This clone was detected a few times. The chain is built from TRBV6-1 and TRBJ1-2, with D uncertain. Per the germline V gene, CDR1 is MNHNS and CDR2 is SASEGT. This CDR3 comprises 15 residues. The V end lost 10 bases, the J end lost 3 bases, and 21 bases lay between the germline ends. The CDR3 DNA sequence: TGTGCCAACACGCCAGACCCGCCACTCGACTATGGCTACACCTTC. Translation: CANTPDPPLDYGYTF.

CDR3 loop: CASRGDFYSYGYTF. The CDR3 DNA is TGTGCCAGCAGGGGGGATTTTTATTCCTATGGCTACACCTTC. The chain has TRBV6-1 and TRBJ1-2, with D possibly being TRBD1 (5 bases). This CDR3 is 14 amino acids long. CDR1 is MNHNS, CDR2 SASEGT, per germline. Trimming stripped 6 bases from V and 4 bases from J, with 15 bases between.

This clone was observed many times. The chain employs TRBV19 and TRBJ2-1; a weak D match, TRBD1 (7 bases). Trimming took off 5 bases at V and 7 bases at J, with 15 bases between the two ends. CDR1 is LNHDA, CDR2 SQIVND, per germline (reference sequence). The CDR3 runs 14 residues. CDR3 in DNA: TGTGCCAGTAGTGGAGGGGGCAACCGGAATGAGCAGTTCTTC. Its protein is CASSGGGNRNEQFF.

This clone was seen ten or more times. V and J are TRBV18 and TRBJ1-4, with D possibly being TRBD1 (5 bases). V lost 0 bases, J lost 8 bases, and 13 bases lay in between. Per the germline V gene, CDR1 is KGHSH and CDR2 is LQKENI. The CDR3 contains 15 residues. Here the CDR3 reads CASSPPSRVREKLFF. CDR3 bases: TGTGCCAGCTCACCACCGTCCAGGGTACGGGAAAAACTGTTTTTT.

This rearrangement joins TRBV11-1 to TRBJ2-1; 8 nucleotides align to TRBD1. The junction had 9 bases not matched to a gene; V was cut back by 5 bases and J by 6 bases. This CDR3 is 15 amino acids long. From germline, CDR1 is SGHAT and CDR2 FQDESV (reference sequence). The CDR3 here is CASSRGQGDVNEQFF. CDR3 nucleotides: TGTGCCAGCAGCCGAGGACAGGGAGACGTCAATGAGCAGTTCTTC.

V and J are TRBV11-2 and TRBJ2-3; D might be TRBD2 (5 bases). The V and J ends lost 5 bases and 2 bases respectively, with 20 bases between them. The CDR3 has 17 amino acids. Germline-derived CDR1 and CDR2 are SGHAT and FQNNGV. The CDR3 protein is CASSPSLIGGLTDTQYF. In DNA form, the CDR3 reads TGTGCCAGCAGCCCCTCCTTGATTGGCGGGCTCACAGATACGCAGTATTTT.

The V call is TRBV7-2, the J call TRBJ1-1; maybe TRBD1 (6 bases). CDR3 length equals 15 residues. From germline, CDR1 is SGHTA and CDR2 FQGNSA. Trimming removed 4 bases at V and 10 bases at J, with 22 bases between. In nucleotides, the CDR3 is TGTGCCAGCAGCTCCTTCTCGGTGGGGAGGGGGTTAGCTTTCTTT. It yields the protein CASSSFSVGRGLAFF.

This clone occurred a few times. V and J are TRBV5-5 and TRBJ1-1; tentative D call: TRBD1 (5 bases). The CDR3 is made up of 17 amino acids. Per germline, CDR1 SGHKS and CDR2 YYEKEE (reference sequence). V gave up 0 bases and J gave up 10 bases, with 25 bases separating them. CDR3 sequence reads: CASSLGAFEGPGGVAFF. DNA of the CDR3: TGTGCCAGCAGCTTGGGGGCGTTTGAGGGGCCAGGCGGCGTAGCTTTCTTT.

This clone was counted between two and nine times. In DNA form, the CDR3 reads TGCGCCAGCAGCTTGGAATCCCCTAACTATGGCTACACCTTC. Amino acids: CASSLESPNYGYTF. This chain connects TRBV5-1 to TRBJ1-2, with D uncertain. This CDR3 region has 14 residues. Germline V CDR1 and CDR2: SGHRS, YFSETQ. V was clipped by 0 bases and J by 0 bases, with 6 bases between them.

V gene TRBV28 combines with J gene TRBJ1-4; D gene ambiguous. The length of the CDR3 is 14 residues. Per the germline V gene, CDR1 is MDHEN and CDR2 is SYDVKM. The germline V and J ends were trimmed by 6 bases and 4 bases, with 12 bases remaining between them. The CDR3 protein is CASRRGSFNEKLFF. DNA of the CDR3: TGTGCCAGCAGGCGAGGCTCGTTTAATGAAAAACTGTTTTTT.

V gene TRBV21-1 combines with J gene TRBJ2-7. TRBV21-1 is reported as a pseudogene. The CDR3 has 18 amino acids. The CDR3: CASSKERRVGERCYEQYF. CDR3 sequence (DNA): TGTGCCAGCAGCAAAGAGAGGAGAGTGGGGGAAAGGTGCTACGAGCAGTACTTC.

This clone was counted once. V is TRBV7-2 and J is TRBJ2-2; D unclear. Per germline, CDR1 SGHTA and CDR2 FQGNSA. With 5 bases removed from V and 8 bases from J, the gap between germline ends came to 6 bases. This CDR3 contains 11 residues. The CDR3 loop reads CASSPVGELFF. As DNA, the CDR3 is TGTGCCAGCAGCCCCGTAGGGGAGCTGTTTTTT.

The chain has TRBV4-3 and TRBJ2-7; D gene uncertain. Per germline, CDR1 LGHNA and CDR2 YSLEER. The CDR3 contains 14 residues. V was shortened by 0 bases and J by 2 bases, with 8 bases between the two germline ends. CDR3 nucleotide sequence: TGCGCCAGCAGCCAAGATCGAGTAGCCTACGAGCAGTACTTC. Protein product: CASSQDRVAYEQYF.

The chain recombines TRBV11-3 with TRBJ2-7; TRBD2 matches at 7 bases. The germline V gene encodes CDR1 SGHNT and CDR2 YENEEA. Trimming took 4 bases from V and 6 from J; bases not matched to a gene: 21. The CDR3 extends over 18 amino acids. The CDR3 DNA follows: TGTGCCAGCAGCTCCGCAACCCCCCCAACCCTGGCGGGAGTCGAGCAGTACTTC. Residues: CASSSATPPTLAGVEQYF.

V gene TRBV5-5 combines with J gene TRBJ2-4; 7 bases fit TRBD2. CDR1 is SGHKS, CDR2 YYEKEE, per germline (reference sequence). This CDR3 comprises 15 residues. The V segment lost 0 bases and the J segment 7 bases; nucleotides outside the gene matches: 7. The CDR3 DNA follows: TGTGCCAGCAGCTTGGCGGGGGGTGAAAGGAACATTCAGTACTTC. It specifies CASSLAGGERNIQYF.

This clone came up a few times. The chain combines TRBV29-1 with TRBJ2-7; the D gene is possibly TRBD2 (5 bases). Looked up from germline, CDR1 is SQVTM and CDR2 is ANQGSEA. This CDR3 has 11 residues. The ends were cut back, 6 bases at V and 1 base at J, with 7 bases in the middle. The CDR3 protein is CSVGRSYEQYF. DNA for the CDR3: TGCAGCGTGGGGAGATCCTACGAGCAGTACTTC.

The chain joins TRBV5-1 to TRBJ2-1; possibly TRBD2 for D (6 bases). This CDR3 is 15 amino acids long. Germline CDR1 reads SGHRS; CDR2 reads YFSETQ. Trimming cost V 4 bases and J 8 bases, with 19 bases left between them. The CDR3 loop is CASSQRSGGVDEQFF. As DNA, the CDR3 is TGCGCCAGCAGCCAGAGAAGTGGCGGGGTGGATGAGCAGTTCTTC. Full variable domain (rest looked up from reference TRBV5-1 and TRBJ2-1): KAGVTQTPRYLIKTRGQQVTLSCSPISGHRSVSWYQQTPGQGLQFLFEYFSETQRNKGNFPGRFSGRQFSNSRSEMNVSTLELGDSALYLCASSQRSGGVDEQFFGPGTRLTVL.

The CDR3 is CASSLEVPRPGTKRCYEQYF. CDR3 DNA sequence: TGTGCCAGCAGCTTAGAGGTTCCCCGCCCAGGGACTAAAAGATGCTACGAGCAGTACTTC. V and J are TRBV11-3 and TRBJ2-7, with TRBD2 matching 7 bases. The germline CDR1 and CDR2 sequences are SGHNT and YENEEA. This CDR3 contains 20 residues. V lost 0 bases and J lost 3; bases outside the gene matches: 20.

The chain has TRBV5-1 and TRBJ2-2, with D perhaps TRBD1 or TRBD2 (5 bases each). V dropped 0 bases and J dropped 2 bases, with 8 bases sitting between them. This CDR3 is built from 15 residues. Per germline, CDR1 SGHRS and CDR2 YFSETQ. CDR3 amino acids: CASSLERTNTGELFF. In DNA, the CDR3 is TGCGCCAGCAGCTTGGAGCGGACAAACACCGGGGAGCTGTTTTTT.

The V call is TRBV19, the J call TRBJ1-2; tentatively, D is TRBD1 (5 bases). Trimming removed 10 bases at V and 4 bases at J, with 16 bases between. The CDR3 length is 13 residues. Germline CDR1 reads LNHDA; CDR2 reads SQIVND (reference sequence). Here the CDR3 reads CATKPLDSYGYTF. The CDR3 bases are TGTGCCACCAAGCCTCTCGACAGCTATGGCTACACCTTC.